This T cell receptor beta chain was captured by sequencing in a study of T cell repertoires in cytomegalovirus infection. Study-level information: Recently described HLA-C-restricted plus well-studied HLA-B-restricted CMV epitopes were used. Based on public TCR beta signatures, there were indications of CMV infection and of a matching HLA type.

Germline V lookup: CDR1 MNHEY, CDR2 SVGAGI. The V gene lost 2 bases and the J gene lost 4 bases, with 11 bases spanning the gap. The CDR3 runs 14 residues. TCRdb redid the calling of the reads with MiXCR, one entry per CDR3 protein. The table lists about 770,000 distinct CDR3 sequences, 25% to 30% of them singletons. Study conclusions and caveats: The ex vivo response was dominated by HLA-C-restricted CMV-specific TCR beta clonotypes.

About this clonotype itself: No antigen is known for it.

This receptor was identified in a human donor in good health (CMV status not recorded). Some clones in this sample may be carry-over from other donors' samples. Sequenced here: cultured CD8+ T cells from PBMCs, sampled from culture after CMV antigen stimulation. This rearrangement joins TRBV6-5 to TRBJ1-2, with TRBD1 as a possible D gene (5 bases). The CDR3 DNA sequence: TGTGCCAGCAGTTACAATGGGGCCGGCTATGGCTACACCTTC. Protein product: CASSYNGAGYGYTF.